Listed below are T cell receptor beta chains from one sample, sequenced in a study of T cell repertoires in cytomegalovirus infection. TCRdb reprocessed the reads with MiXCR, giving one entry per CDR3 protein. This sample yields about 120,000 distinct CDR3 sequences, of which about 9.4% are seen a single time; around 33% belongs to the top ten. These TCRs are of unknown antigen specificity. Sequencing input: PBMCs, sequenced either directly or after in vitro stimulation (not recorded which). Receptor source: a human donor in good health (CMV status not recorded). Some clones in this sample may be carry-over from other donors' samples. CDR3s include the opening cysteine and the closing phenylalanine or tryptophan. A D gene is named only where the DNA matches it firmly. Size is stated for part of the rows, as once, few or many counts, or as a class when the clone is expanded.

TGTGCCAGCAACAACGGGCTGGAGTATGAAAAACTGTTTTTT CASNNGLEYEKLFF . 14 TRBJ1-4 many TRBV6-5
TGTGCCAGCAGCAGAACAAGCGGGGGGCGACAAGAGACCCAGTACTTC CASSRTSGGRQETQYF TRBD2 16 TRBJ2-5 many TRBV7-3
TGTGCCAGCAGCTTGATAGCGGGAGGGGGGGAGCAGTTCTTC CASSLIAGGGEQFF TRBD2 14 TRBJ2-1 many TRBV11-3
TGTGCCAGCAGGTTGACTGGAAGGGACACTGAAGCTTTCTTT CASRLTGRDTEAFF . 14 TRBJ1-1 many TRBV6-6
TGTGCCAGCAGTGAAACGGCGAGAAACTATGGCTACACCTTC CASSETARNYGYTF . 14 TRBJ1-2 many TRBV6-1
TGTGCCAGTAGTATAGCTAGGGGCTCCTACAATGAGCAGTTCTTC CASSIARGSYNEQFF . 15 TRBJ2-1 few TRBV19
TGTGCCAGCAGACCAGGGTCCCGAGGGACCGGGGAGCTGTTTTTT CASRPGSRGTGELFF . 15 TRBJ2-2 . TRBV28
TGTGCCAGCAGCCCCCTAGCGGGAGGGCCATACGAGCAGTACTTC CASSPLAGGPYEQYF TRBD2 15 TRBJ2-7 many TRBV7-2
TGTGCCAGTAATAATGACGGGGGCGCGGGCACTGAAGCTTTCTTT CASNNDGGAGTEAFF . 15 TRBJ1-1 few TRBV19
TGTGCCAGCAACAACAGGGGACAAGAGACCCAGTACTTC CASNNRGQETQYF TRBD1 13 TRBJ2-5 many TRBV7-2
TGTGCCAGCAGTTTCGGAGGGGTCTCTGAGGCTTTCTTT CASSFGGVSEAFF . 13 TRBJ1-1 . TRBV27
TGTGCCAGCAGGGCGAGGTACAATGAGCAGTTCTTC CASRARYNEQFF . 12 TRBJ2-1 . TRBV6-6
TGTGCCAGCAGTAGACAGCGGTGGGGCAATCAGCCCCAGCATTTT CASSRQRWGNQPQHF . 15 TRBJ1-5 few TRBV2
TGCGCCAGCAGCCTAGTCCCGACTAGCGGAACAGATACGCAGTATTTT CASSLVPTSGTDTQYF TRBD2 16 TRBJ2-3 . TRBV5-1
TGTGCCAGCAGTTTTCCCCTTAATGAGCAGTTCTTC CASSFPLNEQFF . 12 TRBJ2-1 many TRBV28
TGTGCCAGTAGTATAATTGAGGGGGCTAGCAATGGCTACACCTTC CASSIIEGASNGYTF TRBD1 15 TRBJ1-2 . TRBV19
TGCGCCAGCAGCCAAGATGCGGCGGGAGGGCCCACCGGGGAGCTGTTTTTT CASSQDAAGGPTGELFF TRBD2 17 TRBJ2-2 few TRBV4-1
TGCGCCAGCAGCCAAGGGAATCTGGCGGGACCCTACAATGAGCAGTTCTTC CASSQGNLAGPYNEQFF . 17 TRBJ2-1 . TRBV4-3
TGTGCCAGCTCCCGAGGGACACTCAAGGCCAACGTCCTGACTTTC CASSRGTLKANVLTF . 15 TRBJ2-6 . TRBV7-3
TGTGCCAGCAGCTTGACTTGGGGTAGCTCCTACAATGAGCAGTTCTTC CASSLTWGSSYNEQFF . 16 TRBJ2-1 many TRBV11-2
TGTGCCAGCAGCTCCCCGGGCGAGCAGTTCTTC CASSSPGEQFF . 11 TRBJ2-1 many TRBV7-2
TGTGCCAGCGGAGCTAGCGGGCCCCTCAATGAGCAGTTCTTC CASGASGPLNEQFF TRBD2 14 TRBJ2-1 . TRBV2
TGTGCCATCAGTGATAGCAAAGATTCAGAGACCCAGTACTTC CAISDSKDSETQYF . 14 TRBJ2-5 . TRBV10-3
TGCAGTGCTCAAAAGGGACTAGCGGGAGTTAATTACGAGCAGTACTTC CSAQKGLAGVNYEQYF TRBD2 16 TRBJ2-7 many TRBV20-1
TGCAGCGTTGAAGGGGGGGGGGGAGGCTACACCTTC CSVEGGGGGYTF . 12 TRBJ1-2 . TRBV29-1
TGCAGCGTCGTAAGACGGAATGAAGCTTTCTTT CSVVRRNEAFF . 11 TRBJ1-1 . TRBV29-1
TGTGCCAGCAGTCCGACGGAGAACACCGGGGAGCTGTTTTTT CASSPTENTGELFF . 14 TRBJ2-2 . TRBV27
TGTGCCAGCAGTCCGGACAGGGGAAATTCACCCCTCCACTTT CASSPDRGNSPLHF TRBD1 14 TRBJ1-6 few TRBV27
TGTGCCAGCAGCTCAATTAGTGGCGTCGCAGATACGCAGTATTTT CASSSISGVADTQYF . 15 TRBJ2-3 many TRBV11-2
TGTGCCACCAGTGAGTTCGGGGGGCCTAGCTATGAGCAGTTCTTC CATSEFGGPSYEQFF . 15 TRBJ2-1 few TRBV24-1
TGCGCCAGCAGTAGACTAGCGGGAGAGGGAGATACGCAGTATTTT CASSRLAGEGDTQYF TRBD2 15 TRBJ2-3 many TRBV10-2
TGTGCCAGTAGTCAGGGGACACCCACCTGGTGGTCCACCGGGGAGCTGTTTTTT CASSQGTPTWWSTGELFF . 18 TRBJ2-2 few TRBV19
TGTGCCAGCAGCTTAGGCCCCAGCAATCAGCCCCAGCATTTT CASSLGPSNQPQHF . 14 TRBJ1-5 many TRBV7-2
TGTGCCAGCAGCAGGACAGGGCGCACAGATACGCAGTATTTT CASSRTGRTDTQYF TRBD1 14 TRBJ2-3 . TRBV7-2
TGTGCTAGTGGTCCAAGGACAGGGATAAACTATGGCTACACCTTC CASGPRTGINYGYTF TRBD1 15 TRBJ1-2 . TRBV12-5
TGTGCCAGCAGCCACCAGGACAGGGGGGCCACTGAAGCTTTCTTT CASSHQDRGATEAFF TRBD1 15 TRBJ1-1 many TRBV7-6
TGTGCCAGCAGCCCGGGACTAGCGGGAGCCGGGGAGCTGTTTTTT CASSPGLAGAGELFF TRBD2 15 TRBJ2-2 many TRBV5-4
TGTGCCAGCACCCCATTTGGAAACACCATATATTTT CASTPFGNTIYF . 12 TRBJ1-3 many TRBV12-3/TRBV12-4
TGTGCCAGCAGCTTCACAACCATCACTGAAGCTTTCTTT CASSFTTITEAFF . 13 TRBJ1-1 many TRBV7-2
TGTGCCAGCAGTACCGGGGTCTCCTACGAGCAGTACTTC CASSTGVSYEQYF . 13 TRBJ2-7 many TRBV12-3/TRBV12-4
TGTGCCAGCAGTTTAGGTTCGGCAGGGGGACAGCCCCAGCATTTT CASSLGSAGGQPQHF TRBD1 15 TRBJ1-5 many TRBV12-3/TRBV12-4
TGCGCCAGCAGCCGAGGAGGGGCGCCCTACGAGCAGTACTTC CASSRGGAPYEQYF . 14 TRBJ2-7 few TRBV4-1
TGTGCCAGCAGTTTGGAGGGGCGGGCGAACACTGAAGCTTTCTTT CASSLEGRANTEAFF . 15 TRBJ1-1 . TRBV6-5
TGTGCCAGCAGCTCCCGGGACAGTTACACTGAAGCTTTCTTT CASSSRDSYTEAFF TRBD1 14 TRBJ1-1 . TRBV9
TGTGCCAGCAGCTTAGAGGGGACTAGCGGGAGTTACGAGCAGTACTTC CASSLEGTSGSYEQYF TRBD2 16 TRBJ2-7 many TRBV7-2
TGTGCCAGCAGCCCGAGACAGGGGGCGAGAGAAAAACTGTTTTTT CASSPRQGAREKLFF TRBD1 15 TRBJ1-4 many TRBV7-9
TGTGCCAGCAGCTTAGGGCCAGCCACTGAAGCTTTCTTT CASSLGPATEAFF . 13 TRBJ1-1 few TRBV27
TGTTCTTCCTCACCCGGTAGGACTGAAGCTTTCTTT CSSSPGRTEAFF . 12 TRBJ1-1 many TRBV19
TGTGCCAGCAGCTTTAGTCTCGAGCAGTACTTC CASSFSLEQYF . 11 TRBJ2-7 . TRBV11-1
TGTGCCAGCAGCTTAGGAGAAGGGGGCAGGAATCAGCCCCAGCATTTT CASSLGEGGRNQPQHF TRBD1 16 TRBJ1-5 medium-sized TRBV7-8
TGTGCCACTACCTGGACTGGTAACAATGAGCAGTTCTTC CATTWTGNNEQFF . 13 TRBJ2-1 . TRBV10-3
TGTGCCAGCAACGGCGGGACAGGGGCAGGCGGCTACACCTTC CASNGGTGAGGYTF TRBD1 14 TRBJ1-2 many TRBV2
TGTGCCAGCAGCTACGGGACAGGGAGCGAAAAACTGTTTTTT CASSYGTGSEKLFF TRBD1 14 TRBJ1-4 . TRBV7-6
TGTGCCAGCAGTTCCCGCCAGGGACACGGTAGCACTGAAGCTTTCTTT CASSSRQGHGSTEAFF . 16 TRBJ1-1 few TRBV28